The 17 T cell receptor beta chains below were found in one sample sequenced in a study of blood T cell repertoires in COVID-19 (dated by TCRdb to 2018 to 2021). Library method: the immunoSEQ multiplex PCR assay. TCRdb took this table from immuneACCESS and kept in-frame rearrangements with V and J called. Such tables lack part of the clones; where checked against another copy, unresolved V genes explain under half of the gap, and the rest is unexplained. The sample table contains roughly 340,000 clones; only one count was recorded for about 90% of them. Around 2.8% of the sample lies in the top ten. Sequencing was carried out using peripheral blood. Every receptor here comes from a woman in her twenties or thirties with COVID-19, enrolled during active disease.

The genes are TRBV2 and TRBJ1-1; D is perhaps TRBD1 (5 bases). The V end was cut by 8 bases, the J end by 1 base, with 20 bases between. Per the germline V gene, CDR1 is SNHLY and CDR2 is FYNNEI. This CDR3 contains 16 residues. The CDR3 spells CASSQGSRDWNTEAFF. CDR3 DNA sequence: TGTGCCAGCTCGCAGGGCTCGCGGGATTGGAACACTGAAGCTTTCTTT.

V and J are TRBV29-1 and TRBJ2-5; 9 positions agree with TRBD2. V lost 3 bases, J lost 2 bases, and 4 bases stayed unmatched. CDR1 is SQVTM and CDR2 is ANQGSEA in the germline V gene. The CDR3 covers 14 residues. CDR3 bases: TGCAGCGTTGACTCGCGGGGGGGACAAGAGACCCAGTACTTC. Its protein product is CSVDSRGGQETQYF.

The V call is TRBV7-9, the J call TRBJ2-7; perhaps TRBD2 as D (6 bases). The germline gives CDR1 SEHNR, CDR2 FQNEAQ (reference sequence). The CDR3 has 14 amino acids. The V end was cut by 4 bases, the J end by 0 bases, with 10 bases between. The CDR3 DNA reads TGTGCCAGCAGCTGGGGACTCATCTCCTACGAGCAGTACTTC. This sequence encodes CASSWGLISYEQYF.

The CDR3 coding sequence is TGCGCCAGCAGCTTGGCACTAGCGGGGGGTATCGCAGATACGCAGTATTTT. Translation gives CASSLALAGGIADTQYF. V is TRBV5-1 and J is TRBJ2-3, with 12 bases matching TRBD2. Germline CDR1 and CDR2: SGHRS and YFSETQ. The CDR3 covers 17 residues. Trimming cost V 0 bases and J 4 bases; bases outside gene matches: 6.

The V gene is TRBV19, the J gene TRBJ2-1, with 11 bases identical to TRBD1. V lost 1 base to trimming and J lost 7 bases; unmatched junction nucleotides: 6. The CDR3 loop spans 16 amino acids. The germline CDR1 and CDR2 sequences are LNHDA and SQIVND (reference sequence). CDR3 bases: TGTGCCAGTAGTATAGCCTCGGGACAGGGGGTAAATGAGCAGTTCTTC. Its protein is CASSIASGQGVNEQFF.

This clone occurred a few times. This chain links TRBV29-1 with TRBJ1-6; 7 bases are shared with TRBD1. The germline V gene has CDR1 SQVTM and CDR2 ANQGSEA. This CDR3 contains 13 residues. Trimming took 5 bases from V and 7 from J; bases not matched to a gene: 5. CDR3 DNA: TGCAGCGTTAAGGGGGCGGGGAATTCACCCCTCCACTTT. Its translation is CSVKGAGNSPLHF.

CDR3 sequence (DNA): TGTGCCTGGAGTCAGGGTAGCGGCCAAGAGACCCAGTACTTC. Residues: CAWSQGSGQETQYF. V gene TRBV30 combines with J gene TRBJ2-5, with D tentatively TRBD2 (6 bases). Trimming stripped 2 bases from V and 1 base from J, with 11 bases between. The germline V gene has CDR1 GTSNPN and CDR2 SVGIG (reference sequence). The CDR3 runs 14 residues.

A word on this clone: Its ends do not fully match the called genes, so a read error is possible. This chain links TRBV2 with TRBJ2-2; TRBD2 agrees at 8 bases. This CDR3 is built from 17 residues. In germline, CDR1 is SNHLY, CDR2 FYNNEI. The CDR3 loop reads CASSEARRIGRGGQLFF. The CDR3 DNA reads as TGTGCCAGCAGTGAAGCGCGCAGGATCGGGAGGGGCGGGCAGCTGTTTTTT.

The gene calls are TRBV4-2 and TRBJ2-7; D is unresolved. The germline V and J ends were trimmed by 1 base and 1 base, with 11 bases remaining between them. The germline V gene encodes CDR1 LGHNA and CDR2 YNFKEQ. The CDR3 extends over 15 amino acids. The CDR3 here is CASSQVTDTSYEQYF. DNA of the CDR3: TGTGCCAGCAGCCAAGTCACAGACACTTCCTACGAGCAGTACTTC.

J is TRBJ1-4 and V is TRBV3-1 (or the pseudogene TRBV3-2), with D perhaps matching TRBD1 (5 bases). V was trimmed by 1 base and J by 8 bases, leaving 8 bases between them. The CDR3 spans 13 residues. Germline V gene lookup returns CDR1 LGHDT and CDR2 YNNKEL (reference sequence). CDR3 protein: CASSQGGWEKLFF. As DNA, the CDR3 is TGTGCCAGCAGCCAAGGGGGCTGGGAAAAACTGTTTTTT.

This clone has a single count. The chain links TRBV28 to TRBJ1-5, with 12 bases identical to TRBD1. The CDR3 covers 17 residues. Trimming cost V 6 bases and J 5 bases; bases outside gene matches: 11. Germline values: CDR1 MDHEN, CDR2 SYDVKM. CDR3 sequence (DNA): TGTGCCAGCAGCACCGGGACAGGGGGCGCCTCCCATCAGCCCCAGCATTTT. Residues: CASSTGTGGASHQPQHF.

The chain joins TRBV10-3 to TRBJ1-6; 7 positions agree with TRBD1. The V gene's germline CDR1 is ENHRY and CDR2 SYGVKD. Unmatched junction bases numbered 8, after V lost 2 bases and J lost 10 bases. CDR3 length: 15 amino acids. The CDR3 is CAISETGAENSPLHF. CDR3 nucleotides: TGTGCCATCAGTGAGACAGGGGCGGAAAACTCACCCCTCCACTTT.

The rearrangement uses TRBV7-6 and TRBJ1-2; D is possibly TRBD1 (6 bases). The CDR3 is 15 residues long. Germline CDR1 is SGHVS and CDR2 is FNYEAQ. Trimming shortened V by 0 bases and J by 7 bases, and 15 bases separated the two germline ends. DNA for the CDR3: TGTGCCAGCAGCTTAGCACAGGGTCTCACTGGTGGCTACACCTTC. It is translated as CASSLAQGLTGGYTF.

The J gene is TRBJ2-2, the V gene TRBV10-3, with 9 bases lining up with TRBD1. This CDR3 is built from 15 residues. CDR1 ENHRY and CDR2 SYGVKD come from the germline V gene. The ends lost 6 bases at V and 3 bases at J; junction bases unmatched: 5. CDR3: CAISLGTGHTGELFF. The CDR3 DNA reads as TGTGCCATCAGCCTAGGGACAGGGCACACCGGGGAGCTGTTTTTT.

V is TRBV28 and J is TRBJ1-5; 8 bases are a match to TRBD1. The CDR3 totals 17 residues. Germline trimming cut 4 bases from V and 3 bases from J; bases unmatched to any gene: 11. Germline V gene sequence: CDR1 MDHEN, CDR2 SYDVKM. The CDR3 protein is CASSSDRTGRFNQPQHF. The CDR3 coding sequence is TGTGCCAGCAGTTCAGACCGGACAGGGCGTTTCAATCAGCCCCAGCATTTT.

The chain links TRBV25-1 to TRBJ2-7; maybe TRBD1 (6 bases). Per the germline V gene, CDR1 is MGHDK and CDR2 is SYGVNS. This CDR3 has 11 amino acids. The germline V and J ends were trimmed by 6 bases and 7 bases, with 10 bases remaining between them. The CDR3 spells CASSVGTEQYF. The CDR3 DNA reads TGTGCCAGCAGCGTCGGGACAGAGCAGTACTTC.

The V call is TRBV25-1, the J call TRBJ2-7; 10 bases match TRBD1. Germline trimming cut 6 bases from V and 5 bases from J; bases unmatched to any gene: 7. The CDR3 has 14 residues. Germline V gene sequence: CDR1 MGHDK, CDR2 SYGVNS. The CDR3 region has the DNA TGTGCCAGCAGCGACGACAGGGGGCTAAACGAGCAGTACTTC. It specifies CASSDDRGLNEQYF.